This T cell receptor beta chain was identified in a study of shared clonotypes between healthy human individuals. Sequencing used immunoSEQ multiplex PCR; TCRdb keeps in-frame clones, though not all of them. The sample shows roughly 1.5 million clones, approximately 98% of them seen only once. Concerning this clone itself: Sequence at one end of the junction differs from germline and may be a read error.

Per the germline V gene, CDR1 is SQVTM and CDR2 is ANQGSEA. The CDR3 runs to 13 residues. The chain carries TRBV29-1 and TRBJ2-7; perhaps TRBD1 as D (5 bases). The clonotype originates from a man younger than 40 in good health. The sample taken for sequencing was naive CD4+ T cells sorted from blood. Sample subset: CD45RA+ positively selected. CDR3 sequence: CSVQDSHSYEQYF. CDR3 in DNA: TGCAGCGTTCAAGACAGCCACTCCTACGAGCAGTACTTC.